This T cell receptor (beta chain) comes out of a study of blood T cell repertoires in COVID-19. Background on the study: Donors in the United States, Italy and Spain gave samples during acute or convalescent COVID-19.

V dropped 5 bases and J dropped 8 bases, with 3 bases sitting between them. The CDR3 consists of 8 residues. In germline, CDR1 is DFQATT, CDR2 SNEGSKA (reference sequence). This clone was recorded a few times. Methods used by the authors: Reference gene primer amplification gave estimated nucleated cell counts. Sequencing used immunoSEQ multiplex PCR; TCRdb keeps in-frame clones, though not all of them. The DNA gave D and trimming, while V, J and clone size come from that table. Of approximately 210,000 clones listed, roughly 80% are singletons. The chain uses TRBV20-1 and TRBJ1-2; no reliable D call. Sample: peripheral blood. The sequence came from a human donor in a cohort sampled during active COVID-19. CDR3 sequence: CSARGYTF. The CDR3 DNA is TGCAGTGCTCGGGGCTACACCTTC.